This passage covers 23 T cell receptor beta chains from one sample sequenced in a study of control samples from healthy donors and cancer patients. Sequencing was performed with immunoSEQ multiplex PCR; in TCRdb, only in-frame clones are kept and a portion is missing. The data show 150,000 to 200,000 clones, 91% seen once. Sequencing was done on a sample of blood. The receptors were gathered from a woman aged 30 to 39 in good health.

The chain carries TRBV20-1 and TRBJ2-7, with 10 bases aligning to TRBD2. The germline CDR1 and CDR2 sequences are DFQATT and SNEGSKA (reference sequence). The V segment lost 3 bases and the J segment 1 base; nucleotides outside the gene matches: 3. This CDR3 has 14 residues. CDR3 amino acids: CSASTSGKSYEQYF. The CDR3 DNA sequence: TGCAGTGCTAGTACTAGCGGGAAGTCCTACGAGCAGTACTTC.

The chain links TRBV4-1 to TRBJ1-5, with 7 bases matching TRBD1. The ends lost 4 bases at V and 0 bases at J; junction bases unmatched: 3. Germline CDR1 MGHRA, CDR2 YSYEKL. The CDR3 spans 15 residues. The CDR3 DNA follows: TGCGCCAGCAGCCGGGGACAGAATAGCAATCAGCCCCAGCATTTT. It codes for CASSRGQNSNQPQHF.

CDR3 loop: CASSRTGSGANVLTF. The CDR3 nucleotides are TGTGCCAGCAGCCGGACAGGGTCAGGGGCCAACGTCCTGACTTTC. The rearrangement links TRBV3-1 (or the pseudogene TRBV3-2) to TRBJ2-6; TRBD1 matches at 8 bases. CDR1 and CDR2 (germline): LGHDT, YNNKEL (reference sequence). The trim removed 4 bases at V and 4 bases at J, leaving 3 bases unmatched. The CDR3 has 15 amino acids.

The chain joins TRBV4-1 to TRBJ2-3, with D possibly TRBD2 on 7 matching bases. Trimming cost V 5 bases and J 4 bases, with 10 bases left between them. Germline V CDR1 and CDR2: MGHRA, YSYEKL. This CDR3 is built from 13 residues. CDR3 protein: CASSARGPDTQYF. The DNA for the CDR3 is TGCGCCAGCAGCGCGCGGGGGCCAGATACGCAGTATTTT.

Of note for this clone: Additional DNA sequences in this sample encode the identical CDR3. V is TRBV11-2 and J is TRBJ2-3; 9 positions match TRBD2. Germline V lookup: CDR1 SGHAT, CDR2 FQNNGV. The junction had 7 bases not matched to a gene; V was cut back by 1 base and J by 5 bases. The CDR3 is 16 residues long. The CDR3 protein is CASSLVAAGGLDTQYF. In DNA form, the CDR3 reads TGTGCCAGCAGCTTAGTGGCAGCGGGGGGTCTAGATACGCAGTATTTT. Complete variable domain (other parts from reference TRBV11-2 and TRBJ2-3): EAGVAQSPRYKIIEKRQSVAFWCNPISGHATLYWYQQILGQGPKLLIQFQNNGVVDDSQLPKDRFSAERLKGVDSTLKIQPAKLEDSAVYLCASSLVAAGGLDTQYFGPGTRLTVL.

The chain recombines TRBV2 with TRBJ2-7; 10 bases are a match to TRBD2. CDR1 and CDR2 (germline): SNHLY, FYNNEI. This CDR3 spans 16 amino acids. J gave up 3 bases and V 2 bases, and 7 bases lay outside the gene matches. Here the CDR3 DNA reads TGTGCCAGCAGTGAATTGGTTAGCGGGGGGTTCTACGAGCAGTACTTC. It yields the protein CASSELVSGGFYEQYF.

V gene TRBV30 combines with J gene TRBJ1-1, with D perhaps matching TRBD1 (5 bases). V dropped 1 base and J dropped 4 bases, with 7 bases sitting between them. This CDR3 is built from 12 residues. Germline V CDR1 and CDR2: GTSNPN, SVGIG (reference sequence). CDR3: CAWSAGVTEAFF. Written as DNA, the CDR3 is TGTGCCTGGAGTGCGGGGGTCACTGAAGCTTTCTTT. The full variable domain, rest sourced from reference TRBV30 and TRBJ1-1, is SQTIHQWPATLVQPVGSPLSLECTVEGTSNPNLYWYRQAAGRGLQLLFYSVGIGQISSEVPQNLSASRPQDRQFILSSKKLLLSDSGFYLCAWSAGVTEAFFGQGTRLTVV.

The chain links TRBV24-1 to TRBJ1-5; no definite D call. The germline V gene encodes CDR1 KGHDR and CDR2 SFDVKD. This CDR3 has 12 residues. V was trimmed by 0 bases and J by 6 bases, leaving 2 bases between them. CDR3 DNA sequence: TGTGCCACCAGTGATTTGGGTCAGCCCCAGCATTTT. Protein: CATSDLGQPQHF.

This chain links TRBV6-5 with TRBJ1-1; 7 bases fit TRBD1. This CDR3 comprises 15 residues. CDR1 is MNHEY, CDR2 SVGAGI, per germline. Unmatched junction bases numbered 2, after V lost 0 bases and J lost 1 base. The CDR3 nucleotides read TGTGCCAGCAGTTACTCCGGGACAGCGAACACTGAAGCTTTCTTT. This encodes CASSYSGTANTEAFF.

This chain connects TRBV6-5 to TRBJ2-2, with 8 bases that match TRBD1. CDR1 MNHEY and CDR2 SVGAGI come from the germline V gene. The CDR3 covers 12 residues. V lost 5 bases and J lost 7; bases outside the gene matches: 0. The CDR3 DNA follows: TGTGCCAGCAGTACAGGGGGCGGGGAGCTGTTTTTT. The encoded protein is CASSTGGGELFF.

V gene TRBV7-7 combines with J gene TRBJ1-1; unclear D gene. Trimming pared 1 base from V and 1 base from J, leaving 4 bases between. This CDR3 is 13 amino acids long. Germline-derived CDR1 and CDR2 are SSHAT and FNYEAQ (reference sequence). CDR3: CASSLVRNTEAFF. The DNA for the CDR3 is TGTGCCAGCAGCTTAGTCAGGAACACTGAAGCTTTCTTT.

The rearrangement uses TRBV19 and TRBJ2-1, with 15 bases that match TRBD2. The trim removed 9 bases at V and 7 bases at J, leaving 7 bases unmatched. This CDR3 has 15 residues. Germline CDR1 LNHDA, CDR2 SQIVND (reference sequence). The CDR3: CASRTSGGAGNEQFF. The CDR3 region has the DNA TGTGCCAGCCGGACTAGCGGGGGGGCCGGGAATGAGCAGTTCTTC.

The rearrangement links TRBV5-5 to TRBJ2-1, with TRBD1 identical over 11 bases. V lost 0 bases and J lost 3; bases outside the gene matches: 2. The CDR3 is made up of 16 amino acids. Germline CDR1 and CDR2: SGHKS and YYEKEE (reference sequence). Here the CDR3 reads CASSLAGQGVYNEQFF. The CDR3 DNA follows: TGTGCCAGCAGCTTGGCGGGACAGGGGGTCTACAATGAGCAGTTCTTC. Full variable domain (outside the CDR3, taken from reference TRBV5-5 and TRBJ2-1): DAGVTQSPTHLIKTRGQQVTLRCSPISGHKSVSWYQQVLGQGPQFIFQYYEKEERGRGNFPDRFSARQFPNYSSELNVNALLLGDSALYLCASSLAGQGVYNEQFFGPGTRLTVL.

The rearrangement joins TRBV2 to TRBJ2-1; D remains ambiguous. Germline CDR1 SNHLY, CDR2 FYNNEI. The CDR3 is made up of 12 amino acids. Trimming pared 1 base from V and 3 bases from J, leaving 1 base between. The CDR3 DNA reads as TGTGCCAGCAGTGAAGGCTACAATGAGCAGTTCTTC. Translated: CASSEGYNEQFF.

The V gene is TRBV6-1, the J gene TRBJ1-1, with 11 bases fitting TRBD1. The CDR3 spans 15 residues. Germline loops: CDR1 MNHNS, CDR2 SASEGT. Trimming at V came to 0 bases and at J to 6 bases, leaving 3 bases not matched to a gene. DNA for the CDR3: TGTGCCAGCAGTGAAGCCCTGGACAGGGGGCCTGAAGCTTTCTTT. Protein: CASSEALDRGPEAFF.

About this clone: The same CDR3 also results from other DNA sequences found in this sample. The chain carries TRBV10-3 and TRBJ2-5; D possibly corresponds to TRBD1 (6 bases). Germline CDR1 reads ENHRY; CDR2 reads SYGVKD. The ends were cut back, 4 bases at V and 1 base at J, with 7 bases in the middle. This CDR3 has 13 residues. For the CDR3, the DNA is TGTGCCATCAGTGGGGACACCCAAGAGACCCAGTACTTC. Its translation: CAISGDTQETQYF.

This clone appeared a single time. The V call is TRBV18, the J call TRBJ1-2, with 7 bases identical to TRBD1. Germline CDR1 is KGHSH and CDR2 is LQKENI. V trimming: 0 bases; J trimming: 0 bases; junction bases outside the gene matches: 1. The CDR3 consists of 15 residues. DNA of the CDR3: TGTGCCAGCTCACCACCCGGACAGGCTAACTATGGCTACACCTTC. Translated: CASSPPGQANYGYTF.

A remark on this clone: This same CDR3 is encoded by further DNA sequences in the sample. The chain recombines TRBV6-4 with TRBJ2-3; maybe TRBD1 (6 bases). Germline V gene data show CDR1 as MRHNA and CDR2 as SNTAGT. The CDR3 has 15 amino acids. Trimming pared 0 bases from V and 1 base from J, leaving 8 bases between. Written as DNA, the CDR3 is TGTGCCAGCAGTGACTCTCCAGGGGGCACAGATACGCAGTATTTT. Translating gives CASSDSPGGTDTQYF.

The V gene is TRBV6-5, the J gene TRBJ1-2; D possibly corresponds to TRBD1 (5 bases). The V end was cut by 2 bases, the J end by 7 bases, with 5 bases between. Germline V gives CDR1 MNHEY, CDR2 SVGAGI. This CDR3 has 11 residues. CDR3 bases: TGTGCCAGCAGTTACGGGGCTGGCTACACCTTC. Translation gives CASSYGAGYTF.

The J gene is TRBJ2-7, the V gene TRBV2; 8 bases align to TRBD1. The V and J ends lost 7 bases and 3 bases, in that order; junction bases with no gene match: 5. Germline CDR1 SNHLY, CDR2 FYNNEI. The CDR3 runs to 13 residues. The CDR3 protein is CASTGQGVYEQYF. In DNA, the CDR3 is TGTGCCAGCACCGGACAGGGAGTCTACGAGCAGTACTTC. Together with reference TRBV2 and TRBJ2-7, the CDR3 gives the full variable domain: EPEVTQTPSHQVTQMGQEVILRCVPISNHLYFYWYRQILGQKVEFLVSFYNNEISEKSEIFDDQFSVERPDGSNFTLKIRSTKLEDSAMYFCASTGQGVYEQYFGPGTRLTVT.

The chain joins TRBV7-6 to TRBJ2-7; 8 nucleotides match TRBD2. V was clipped by 5 bases and J by 3 bases; unmatched bases: 3. The CDR3 spans 13 residues. Per the germline V gene, CDR1 is SGHVS and CDR2 is FNYEAQ. CDR3 DNA sequence: TGTGCCAGCAGCCAGAGCGGGAGCTACGAGCAGTACTTC. It is translated as CASSQSGSYEQYF.

This clone has just one count. The chain recombines TRBV10-1 with TRBJ2-1; D may be TRBD1 (7 bases). The CDR3 is 10 amino acids. Germline-derived CDR1 and CDR2 are WNHNN and SYGVQD (reference sequence). V lost 10 bases and J 7 bases, leaving 8 bases between the germline ends. This chain's CDR3 is CATGGNEQFF. For the CDR3, the DNA is TGCGCCACAGGGGGGAATGAGCAGTTCTTC.

This clone was seen more than once but under ten times. The J gene is TRBJ2-7, the V gene TRBV7-2, with D perhaps TRBD2 (5 bases). The germline V and J ends were trimmed by 2 bases and 2 bases, with 13 bases remaining between them. In germline, CDR1 is SGHTA, CDR2 FQGNSA. CDR3 size: 15 residues. The CDR3: CASSLSWAAAYEQYF. CDR3 nucleotides: TGTGCCAGCAGCTTAAGTTGGGCAGCGGCCTACGAGCAGTACTTC.